Listed here is a single T cell receptor beta chain. These data originate in a study of OX40 agonist ivuxolimab in advanced cancers. Profiling relied on immunoSEQ multiplex PCR, and the TCRdb table lists in-frame clones only, not all of them. The table shows approximately 57,000 clones, with 88% occurring only once. This clonotype was obtained from an adult with an advanced solid tumor such as melanoma, head and neck, liver or kidney cancer. The source material was CD4+ or CD8+ T cells sorted from blood, sampled in a trial of the OX40 agonist ivuxolimab.

CDR3 nucleotides: TGTGCCAGCAGTCTTTCTGTAAGCAATCAGCCCCAGCATTTT. Its protein is CASSLSVSNQPQHF. V usage is TRBV2 and J usage is TRBJ1-5; D not certain. The CDR3 has 14 residues. V was trimmed by 5 bases and J by 1 base, leaving 9 bases between them. The germline V gene encodes CDR1 SNHLY and CDR2 FYNNEI. The full variable domain, with the rest looked up from reference TRBV2 and TRBJ1-5, is EPEVTQTPSHQVTQMGQEVILRCVPISNHLYFYWYRQILGQKVEFLVSFYNNEISEKSEIFDDQFSVERPDGSNFTLKIRSTKLEDSAMYFCASSLSVSNQPQHFGDGTRLSIL.